Reported below is one TCR beta chain. The specificity of this receptor is unknown. Base qualities are missing; no much larger clone stands one base away. The time point label, read with the paper, signifies: sample taken at primary tumor resection. TCR sequencing used whole RNA extracted from tumor and nontumor lung tissue, or from cryopreserved PBMC samples, without cell sorting. Donors were some 70 patients with early-stage, untreated non-small cell lung cancer from the lung TRACERx cohort. Only patients for whom sufficient RNA was available from at least two tumor regions were selected for TCR sequencing. These data belong to a study of spatial heterogeneity in lung cancer (dated by TCRdb to between 2018 and 2021). Background for the entire study: Beta-chain transcripts were consistently detected in greater numbers than alpha-chain transcripts, which likely reflects a higher abundance of beta-chain transcripts. Nonsynonymous mutation counts, determined by whole-exome sequencing of tumor tissue, were related to features of the TCR repertoire. At surgery, roughly 220 tumor regions, around 65 matched nontumor lung samples and 56 PBMC samples were TCR-sequenced for both alpha and beta chains. In the raw uncorrected reads, each unique combination of TCR and UMI appeared more than ten times on average. The study quantitatively compared TCR alpha and beta repertoires across multiple tumor regions, matched nontumor lung and blood in non-small cell lung cancer. The paper's findings and limits, for the study overall: Ubiquitous expanded tumor TCRs showed up in blood more often at tumor resection than at routine follow-up. Additional single-cell paired TCR alpha and beta sequencing was considered necessary to confirm, at a functional level, the hypothesis that regional TCRs recognize regional mutations.

Library preparation was by 5' RACE. TCRdb names NextSeq 500 as the instrument used. To allow correction of PCR and sequencing errors, the TCR library protocol tagged every TCR cDNA molecule with a unique molecular identifier. For the original study's pipeline: Decombinator tools were used for TCR identification, UMI-based error correction and CDR3 extraction. TCRs above a frequency of 2 per 1,000, corresponding to the top 1% of the tumor frequency distribution, were defined as expanded. Rényi diversity was computed with the R vegan package after subsampling each repertoire 100 times to 5,000 TCRs. CDR3 similarity networks were built from amino acid triplet string-kernel similarity, with CDR3s being connected when pairwise similarity was above 0.82. TCRdb reprocessed the public reads (quality trimming at Q25 with fastp, clone calling with MiXCR) and kept in-frame beta chains. Rows are unified per CDR3 protein, each entry keeping the most common DNA and genes. For this entry, the V and J calls and clone size follow TCRdb and not the study's own pipeline. The sample table contains tens of thousands of distinct CDR3 sequences; only one count was recorded for 6.5% to 8.5% of them. Clones ranked in the top ten supply under 30% of the sample.

The germline V end is reduced by 3 bases and the J end by 8 bases; junction bases left unmatched: 6. CDR1 is given as SGHTA and CDR2 as FQGNSA, both from the germline V gene. The CDR3 measures 16 amino acids from cysteine to phenylalanine. CDR3 DNA only is kept here, 48 bases in frame from base 1. Sequencing was performed on PBMCs, taken at surgery. This TCR came from a male donor with early-stage non-small cell lung cancer. This chain joins TRBV7-2 to TRBJ2-1; a stretch of 14 junction bases matches TRBD2. The DNA is TGTGCCAGCAGCTTGGGACTAGCGGGAGATAGGGATGAGCAGTTCTTC. This encodes CASSLGLAGDRDEQFF.